The T cell receptor (beta chain) under discussion was sequenced for a study of follicular helper T cells after annual influenza vaccination listed by TCRdb under 2017. Regarding the study in general: Blood was drawn on days 0, 7 and 28 after each seasonal influenza vaccination. Some subjects were followed across successive annual vaccinations spanning the 2013-2014, 2014-2015 and 2015-2016 seasons to study recall of cTfh clones. One week after vaccination, a second recruited cohort of approximately twelve subjects (Table S1) displayed a similar ICOS+CD38+ cTfh response. Multi-year samples were available from six subjects, with four subjects covering two vaccination seasons and two subjects covering three seasons. The 2015 samples were processed right after collection, while the 2013-2014 samples were cryopreserved.

From the cysteine up to the phenylalanine, the CDR3 has a length of 16 residues. Only the CDR3 region is kept as DNA, spanning 48 bases read in frame from base 1. The trim is 3 bases for V and 0 bases for J, with a gap of 14 bases between the germline ends. According to the germline V gene, CDR1 reads LGHNA and CDR2 reads YNFKEQ. What this sample's time point label stands for: 2015-2016 season, pre-vaccination. Adults were given seasonal inactivated influenza vaccine (Fluvarix), and sorted blood CD4 subsets were followed by TCRB sequencing before and after vaccination. To be eligible, subjects had to be community-dwelling and could not have received an influenza vaccine during the previous 6 months. Exclusions included influenza vaccine contraindications, substance abuse, HIV/AIDS, active malignancy, immunomodulatory medication and active illness such as respiratory infection. Per time point, between about 40 and 100 mL of blood was sampled. Non-naive CD4+CXCR5+PD-1+ cells were defined as circulating Tfh and were sorted into ICOS+CD38+ and ICOS-CD38- fractions. Either Ficoll-Paque PLUS or SepMate separation was used to isolate PBMC. Before DNA was extracted, the cell subsets were sorted from PBMC using a BD FACS Aria.

To prepare the library, the immunoSEQ multiplex PCR assay was applied. Adaptive Biotechnologies carried out TCRB amplification, library preparation, sequencing and preliminary bioinformatics at Survey level resolution. TCRB sequencing used multiplex PCR amplification of genomic DNA from sorted cTfh populations. The paper's data handling went like this. In R, clonality was calculated as 1 minus the normalized Shannon entropy, and the Gini index was computed using the R package ineq. The overlap score was defined as the summed counts of shared sequences divided by the total counts of all sequences in both compared samples. The significance of shared clonotypes was tested with Fisher's exact test, assuming a theoretical repertoire of 10^7 TCRB sequences. TCRdb mirrors the immuneACCESS table, restricted to in-frame sequences. Some clones are absent from its copies; in checked studies, under half trace to an unresolved V gene, and the reason for the others is unknown. V, J and clone size were drawn from that table, and D and trimming were deduced from the DNA. The sample includes approximately 12,000 clones, with about 80% observed a single time. The ten biggest clones cover around 3.5% of the sample.

There are a few counts of this clone. What antigen it recognizes has not been identified. No clone much larger than this one lies a single base away; base qualities are absent. General study outcomes and caveats: Day 7 ICOS+CD38+ clones were most often found later in ICOS-CD38- cTfh, suggesting that subset may serve as a memory reservoir. Productive TCRB sequences were recovered from only about 9-23% of analyzed cells, so rare clonotypes could not be sampled. Successive annual vaccinations recalled a recurrent oligoclonal ICOS+CD38+ cTfh response that contained tetramer and AIM influenza-specific clonotypes. ICOS+CD38+ cTfh clonality correlated with the frequency of that population, and its change correlated with the change in circulating plasmablast frequency.

The source was CXCR5+ CD38- circulating T follicular helper cells from blood, collected on the day of influenza vaccination. This sample's cell subset or site label indicates: circulating Tfh, non-naive CD4+CXCR5+PD-1+ (ICOS+CD38+ or ICOS-CD38-). The clonotype comes from an adult who received the influenza vaccine. The rearranged segments are TRBV4-2 and TRBJ1-1; the D gene identity is not certain. The CDR3: CASSHNRNSLNTEAFF. The nucleotide sequence reads TGTGCCAGCAGCCACAATAGGAACAGTTTGAACACTGAAGCTTTCTTT.